This T cell receptor beta chain appears in the sequencing data of a study of cytomegalovirus exposure and HLA in healthy donors. This clone was detected a few times. V was trimmed by 3 bases and J by 0 bases, leaving 15 bases between them. This CDR3 region has 16 residues. Germline V gene sequence: CDR1 SGHKS, CDR2 YYEKEE (reference sequence). Primers: 60 Vbeta forward and 13 Jbeta reverse. Clones were read by immunoSEQ multiplex PCR, and TCRdb kept only the in-frame ones, dropping some. The sample has around 150,000 clones; about 64% are singletons. The sequenced sample consisted of PBMCs. J is TRBJ1-1 and V is TRBV5-5, with D tentatively TRBD1 (6 bases). The receptor comes from a woman in her fifties or sixties in good health and CMV-seropositive. The CDR3 nucleotides read TGTGCCAGCAGCTCCGACTCAGGGGATTTGAACACTGAAGCTTTCTTT. It yields the protein CASSSDSGDLNTEAFF.